These 26 T cell receptor beta chains came from one sample sequenced in a study of blood T cells in healthy people across ages. Together with a sample-barcoded 5' primer, a J-beta primer mix was included in a second PCR lasting roughly 6 to 12 cycles. MiXCR, applied by TCRdb to the 5' RACE reads, yields one record per CDR3 protein. The sample has over 700,000 distinct CDR3 sequences, roughly 50% seen once. Sequenced: blood. Receptor source: an elderly man in good health.

The chain links TRBV27 to TRBJ2-5; TRBD1 matches at 8 bases. This CDR3 has 13 amino acids. Trimming cost V 5 bases and J 5 bases; bases outside gene matches: 4. Germline V CDR1 and CDR2: MNHEY, SMNVEV (reference sequence). The CDR3 loop is CASSHRTGETQYF. CDR3 sequence (DNA): TGTGCCAGCAGTCACCGGACAGGGGAGACCCAGTACTTC.

The genes are TRBV10-3 and TRBJ2-1; 10 bases are a match to TRBD2. Gene TRBJ2-7 matches the end of the DNA better, so the J call may be wrong. Germline-derived CDR1 and CDR2 are ENHRY and SYGVKD. The CDR3 has 15 amino acids. In nucleotides, the CDR3 is TGTGCCATCAGAGGACTAGCGGTCTCCTACAATGAGCAGTACTTC. Protein product: CAIRGLAVSYNEQYF.

The rearrangement joins TRBV12-3 or TRBV12-4 to TRBJ1-2; tentatively, D is TRBD1 (5 bases). The ends were cut back, 3 bases at V and 8 bases at J, with 16 bases in the middle. The CDR3 has 14 residues. The CDR3 sequence is CASSLPGLPRGYTF. The CDR3 nucleotides read TGTGCCAGCAGTTTGCCAGGGCTTCCCCGCGGCTACACCTTC.

The V gene is TRBV5-1, the J gene TRBJ2-5; 8 nucleotides line up with TRBD1. This CDR3 has 16 residues. The trim removed 1 base at V and 5 bases at J, leaving 10 bases unmatched. The germline V gene encodes CDR1 SGHRS and CDR2 YFSETQ. The chain's CDR3 is CASSLRPGGMDETQYF. The CDR3 DNA reads as TGCGCCAGCAGCTTGAGGCCAGGGGGCATGGATGAGACCCAGTACTTC. Drawing the rest from reference TRBV5-1 and TRBJ2-5, the complete variable domain is KAGVTQTPRYLIKTRGQQVTLSCSPISGHRSVSWYQQTPGQGLQFLFEYFSETQRNKGNFPGRFSGRQFSNSRSEMNVSTLELGDSALYLCASSLRPGGMDETQYFGPGTRLLVL.

This chain joins TRBV20-1 and TRBJ2-7; no firm D call. From germline, CDR1 is DFQATT and CDR2 SNEGSKA (reference sequence). The CDR3 sequence is 11 residues long. V lost 5 bases, J lost 4 bases, and 9 bases lay in between. CDR3 coding DNA: TGCAGTGCTCTCAAAGGGTACGAGCAGTACTTC. This translates into CSALKGYEQYF.

This clonotype was seen only a few times. This chain connects TRBV20-1 to TRBJ2-7; TRBD1 matches at 9 bases. With 0 bases clipped from V and 3 bases from J, the junction kept 6 bases outside the gene matches. Germline V lookup: CDR1 DFQATT, CDR2 SNEGSKA (reference sequence). The CDR3 totals 15 residues. The CDR3 region is CSARDPDRGYYEQYF. CDR3 bases: TGCAGTGCTAGAGACCCCGACAGGGGGTACTACGAGCAGTACTTC.

The chain uses TRBV2 and TRBJ2-5, with a possible D match to TRBD2 (5 bases). Germline V gene data show CDR1 as SNHLY and CDR2 as FYNNEI. The V gene lost 2 bases and the J gene lost 5 bases, with 12 bases spanning the gap. This CDR3 has 14 residues. The chain's CDR3 is CASSEQLPGETQYF. The CDR3 DNA follows: TGTGCCAGCAGTGAACAGCTCCCGGGGGAGACCCAGTACTTC.

This chain uses TRBV7-2 with TRBJ1-1, with 10 bases lining up with TRBD1. CDR3 size: 14 residues. Germline V gene data show CDR1 as SGHTA and CDR2 as FQGNSA. V lost 5 bases to trimming and J lost 8 bases; unmatched junction nucleotides: 8. DNA for the CDR3: TGTGCCAGCAGCCGGAGACAGGGGGCGGCGGAAGCTTTCTTT. It specifies CASSRRQGAAEAFF.

The J gene is TRBJ2-1, the V gene TRBV10-3, with D possibly being TRBD2 (6 bases). CDR1 is ENHRY and CDR2 is SYGVKD in the germline V gene. V lost 4 bases, J lost 4 bases, and 14 bases lay in between. CDR3 length: 15 residues. DNA of the CDR3: TGTGCCATCAGTGCTGGGACTGGGCAATACAATGAGCAGTTCTTC. As protein: CAISAGTGQYNEQFF.

The CDR3 coding sequence is TGCAGTGCTAGAGTCGGACATCTACGATTTTACAATGAGCAGTTCTTC. Protein product: CSARVGHLRFYNEQFF. V usage is TRBV20-1 and J usage is TRBJ2-1; D possibly corresponds to TRBD1 (5 bases). The CDR3 extends over 16 amino acids. V lost 1 base and J lost 4, with 17 bases in between. Germline V gene data show CDR1 as DFQATT and CDR2 as SNEGSKA (reference sequence).

The rearrangement joins TRBV20-1 to TRBJ2-7, with 11 bases fitting TRBD2. CDR3 length: 15 amino acids. V shed 0 bases and J 0 bases; nucleotides not matched to a gene: 1. Per germline, CDR1 DFQATT and CDR2 SNEGSKA (reference sequence). The CDR3 region has the DNA TGCAGTGCTAGAGATCTAGCGGGGGGCTCCTACGAGCAGTACTTC. It specifies CSARDLAGGSYEQYF.

The chain combines TRBV5-1 with TRBJ2-5; maybe TRBD1 (5 bases). CDR3 length equals 13 residues. Germline CDR1 is SGHRS and CDR2 is YFSETQ. V lost 5 bases and J lost 5, with 13 bases in between. CDR3 residues: CASRTGLRETQYF. The CDR3 coding sequence is TGCGCCAGCAGAACAGGCCTCCGGGAGACCCAGTACTTC. The entire variable domain, with the rest obtained from reference TRBV5-1 and TRBJ2-5, is as follows: KAGVTQTPRYLIKTRGQQVTLSCSPISGHRSVSWYQQTPGQGLQFLFEYFSETQRNKGNFPGRFSGRQFSNSRSEMNVSTLELGDSALYLCASRTGLRETQYFGPGTRLLVL.

The chain has TRBV7-3 and TRBJ2-2; TRBD1 agrees at 7 bases. This CDR3 is 15 amino acids long. Germline V lookup: CDR1 SGHTA, CDR2 FQGTGA. V lost 0 bases, J lost 5 bases, and 3 bases stayed unmatched. The chain's CDR3 is CASSLTGQRTGELFF. The CDR3 DNA sequence: TGTGCCAGCAGCTTAACGGGACAGAGAACCGGGGAGCTGTTTTTT. Full variable domain (missing parts from reference TRBV7-3 and TRBJ2-2): GAGVSQTPSNKVTEKGKYVELRCDPISGHTALYWYRQSLGQGPEFLIYFQGTGAADDSGLPNDRFFAVRPEGSVSTLKIQRTERGDSAVYLCASSLTGQRTGELFFGEGSRLTVL.

The chain combines TRBV19 with TRBJ2-3; 8 nucleotides line up with TRBD2. The germline V gene has CDR1 LNHDA and CDR2 SQIVND (reference sequence). There are 15 residues in the CDR3. V was clipped by 6 bases and J by 14 bases; unmatched bases: 19. The CDR3 reads CASRERAGVDRYAYF. In DNA form, the CDR3 reads TGTGCCAGTAGAGAACGAGCGGGAGTGGACAGATACGCGTATTTT.

The V gene is TRBV27, the J gene TRBJ2-3, with TRBD2 identical over 11 bases. This CDR3 has 16 residues. V lost 3 bases to trimming and J lost 2 bases; unmatched junction nucleotides: 4. CDR1 MNHEY and CDR2 SMNVEV come from the germline V gene (reference sequence). The CDR3: CASSFRTSGFTDTQYF. The DNA for the CDR3 is TGTGCCAGCAGTTTCAGGACTAGCGGGTTCACAGATACGCAGTATTTT.

The genes are TRBV29-1 and TRBJ2-2; D possibly corresponds to TRBD2 (6 bases). V lost 7 bases and J 0 bases, leaving 21 bases between the germline ends. From germline, CDR1 is SQVTM and CDR2 ANQGSEA. CDR3 length equals 17 residues. CDR3 protein: CSARAGLNFANTGELFF. CDR3 DNA: TGCAGCGCACGGGCGGGACTCAACTTCGCGAACACCGGGGAGCTGTTTTTT.

The chain joins TRBV9 to TRBJ2-7; D is perhaps TRBD1 or TRBD2 (7 bases each). The J call is in doubt because the DNA end fits TRBJ2-5 better. CDR3 length: 15 residues. The germline V gene has CDR1 SGDLS and CDR2 YYNGEE. CDR3 protein: CASSPGRGRVETQYF. CDR3 sequence (DNA): TGTGCCAGCAGCCCTGGCAGGGGGAGGGTAGAGACCCAGTACTTC.

Comment on this clonotype: A single base separates this from a much larger clone, so it may be a read error. The chain links TRBV18 to TRBJ1-1; TRBD1 matches 7 bases. The junction had 7 bases not matched to a gene; V was cut back by 8 bases and J by 1 base. In germline, CDR1 is KGHSH, CDR2 LQKENI. CDR3 length equals 14 residues. In DNA, the CDR3 is TGTGCCAGCCCCACGACAGGGAGGAACACTGAAGCTTTCTTT. It encodes CASPTTGRNTEAFF.

The rearrangement links TRBV6-5 to TRBJ1-6; 10 bases align to TRBD1. The CDR3 runs to 16 residues. The germline CDR1 and CDR2 sequences are MNHEY and SVGAGI. With 1 base clipped from V and 7 bases from J, the junction kept 4 bases outside the gene matches. The CDR3 here is CASSYLGTGDNSPLHF. As DNA, the CDR3 is TGTGCCAGCAGTTACTTGGGGACAGGGGACAATTCACCCCTCCACTTT.

There are a few counts of this clonotype. V is TRBV2 and J is TRBJ1-2, with 7 bases that match TRBD1. J gave up 7 bases and V 5 bases, and 10 bases lay outside the gene matches. The CDR3 spans 14 residues. Germline V gene sequence: CDR1 SNHLY, CDR2 FYNNEI. The CDR3 bases are TGTGCCAGCAGTCAGACAGGGTCGCCGCCTGGCTACACCTTC. Translating it yields CASSQTGSPPGYTF.

The chain joins TRBV11-2 to TRBJ2-5; TRBD2 matches 8 bases. V lost 4 bases, J lost 1 base, and 5 bases stayed unmatched. Germline V gene lookup returns CDR1 SGHAT and CDR2 FQNNGV. This CDR3 is 15 amino acids long. CDR3 coding DNA: TGTGCCAGCAGCTCCTTAGCGGGATCCCAAGAGACCCAGTACTTC. This gives the protein CASSSLAGSQETQYF.

This CDR3 is CASSPGTSSLNEQFF. CDR3 nucleotides: TGTGCCAGCAGTCCTGGGACTAGCAGCCTCAATGAGCAGTTCTTC. The chain is built from TRBV6-5 and TRBJ2-1; 9 nucleotides line up with TRBD2. Per germline, CDR1 MNHEY and CDR2 SVGAGI. The CDR3 loop spans 15 amino acids. The V gene end was trimmed by 5 bases and the J gene end by 6 bases; junction bases not matched to a gene: 8.

A few counts support this clonotype. V gene TRBV28 combines with J gene TRBJ2-7; D call uncertain. This CDR3 contains 13 residues. Germline V gene sequence: CDR1 MDHEN, CDR2 SYDVKM. V was pared by 5 bases and J by 0 bases, with 8 bases between. CDR3 in DNA: TGTGCCAGCAGTAACTCCCTCTCCTACGAGCAGTACTTC. Translated, it gives CASSNSLSYEQYF.

V gene TRBV6-1 combines with J gene TRBJ1-4; 7 positions agree with TRBD1. V lost 4 bases and J lost 6; bases outside the gene matches: 8. Germline loops: CDR1 MNHNS, CDR2 SASEGT. The CDR3 is 15 amino acids. The CDR3 DNA is TGTGCCAGCAGTGCCGTAGACAGGGTCGATGAAAAACTGTTTTTT. Its translation: CASSAVDRVDEKLFF.

In its sample, this clonotype was seen a few times. The genes are TRBV20-1 and TRBJ1-2; D uncertain. CDR3 size: 13 residues. Germline V gives CDR1 DFQATT, CDR2 SNEGSKA (reference sequence). Between the trimmed V and J ends, which lost 2 bases and 6 bases, there was a span of 13 bases. The DNA for the CDR3 is TGCAGTGCTAGAATAAGCAGTTATGATGGCTACACCTTC. Its translation: CSARISSYDGYTF.

This clonotype came up a few times. The V and J genes are TRBV5-5 and TRBJ1-2; D is possibly TRBD1 (5 bases). The CDR3 is made up of 16 amino acids. Germline V lookup: CDR1 SGHKS, CDR2 YYEKEE (reference sequence). Trimming pared 0 bases from V and 6 bases from J, leaving 18 bases between. The CDR3 reads CASSLVPGMTVDGYTF. The CDR3 DNA reads TGTGCCAGCAGCTTGGTCCCAGGCATGACAGTCGATGGCTACACCTTC.